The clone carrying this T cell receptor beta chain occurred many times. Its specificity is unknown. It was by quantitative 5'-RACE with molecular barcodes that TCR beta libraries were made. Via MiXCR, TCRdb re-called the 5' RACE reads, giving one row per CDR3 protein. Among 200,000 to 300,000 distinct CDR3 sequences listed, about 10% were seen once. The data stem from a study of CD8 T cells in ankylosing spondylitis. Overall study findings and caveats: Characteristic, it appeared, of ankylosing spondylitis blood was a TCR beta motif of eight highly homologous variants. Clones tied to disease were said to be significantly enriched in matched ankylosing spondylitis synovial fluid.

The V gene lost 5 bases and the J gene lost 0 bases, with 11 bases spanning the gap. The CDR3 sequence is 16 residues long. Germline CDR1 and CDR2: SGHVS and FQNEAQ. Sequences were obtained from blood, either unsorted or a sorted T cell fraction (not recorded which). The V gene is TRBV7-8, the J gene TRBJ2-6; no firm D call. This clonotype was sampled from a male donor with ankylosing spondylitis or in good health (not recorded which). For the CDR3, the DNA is TGTGCCAGCAGCCCGACGGAAGCCTCTGGGGCCAACGTCCTGACTTTC. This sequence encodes CASSPTEASGANVLTF.